The 13 T cell receptor beta chains given below trace back to one sample, sequenced in a study of CD8+ T cells in alopecia areata. Stated treatment: oral pan-JAK inhibitor, 5-10 mg twice daily. Sequencing relied on a cDNA template that was reverse transcribed from extracted RNA. Clones were sequenced by immunoSEQ multiplex PCR, and TCRdb holds only the in-frame ones, with some missing. The table shows around 190,000 clones, with 64% occurring only once. The source material was CD4+ T cells sorted from blood, sampled at week 4, from a patient treated with tofacitinib. The source of these receptors is a human donor with alopecia areata.

This chain links TRBV9 with TRBJ1-5; D is undetermined. The CDR3 consists of 13 residues. V was trimmed by 0 bases and J by 9 bases, leaving 10 bases between them. Per the germline V gene, CDR1 is SGDLS and CDR2 is YYNGEE. In DNA, the CDR3 is TGTGCCAGCAGCGTAGCTCAGGACGGGCCCCAGCATTTT. Protein product: CASSVAQDGPQHF.

The CDR3 bases are TGTGCCTGGAGTGTACTCCGGAACTGGGGCTACACCTTC. This gives the protein CAWSVLRNWGYTF. The chain combines TRBV30 with TRBJ1-2; no clear D. Germline V lookup: CDR1 GTSNPN, CDR2 SVGIG (reference sequence). The V end was cut by 0 bases, the J end by 8 bases, with 13 bases between. CDR3 length equals 13 residues.

In regard to this clone: The sample holds other DNA sequences that translate to the same CDR3. This sequence joins TRBV30 and TRBJ2-5; D is undetermined. The CDR3 contains 11 residues. Germline assignment: CDR1 GTSNPN and CDR2 SVGIG (reference sequence). V lost 0 bases to trimming and J lost 5 bases, with 4 bases between them. The CDR3, as DNA: TGTGCCTGGAGTGTGGGGGAGACCCAGTACTTC. Its protein is CAWSVGETQYF. Full variable domain (rest looked up from reference TRBV30 and TRBJ2-5): SQTIHQWPATLVQPVGSPLSLECTVEGTSNPNLYWYRQAAGRGLQLLFYSVGIGQISSEVPQNLSASRPQDRQFILSSKKLLLSDSGFYLCAWSVGETQYFGPGTRLLVL.

J is TRBJ2-7 and V is TRBV7-6; 7 nucleotides match TRBD2. The trim removed 4 bases at V and 1 base at J, leaving 13 bases unmatched. CDR3 size: 17 residues. Germline V gives CDR1 SGHVS, CDR2 FNYEAQ. The CDR3 here is CASSSLGGVAASYEQYF. CDR3 coding DNA: TGTGCCAGCAGCTCCTTGGGAGGGGTGGCGGCGTCCTACGAGCAGTACTTC. The whole variable domain, filled in from reference TRBV7-6 and TRBJ2-7, reads GAGVSQSPRYKVTKRGQDVALRCDPISGHVSLYWYRQALGQGPEFLTYFNYEAQQDKSGLPNDRFSAERPEGSISTLTIQRTEQRDSAMYRCASSSLGGVAASYEQYFGPGTRLTVT.

This sequence joins TRBV18 and TRBJ2-2; D is uncertain. Trimming pared 1 base from V and 0 bases from J, leaving 9 bases between. This CDR3 contains 16 residues. Per the germline V gene, CDR1 is KGHSH and CDR2 is LQKENI. For the CDR3, the DNA is TGTGCCAGCTCACCACGGATCGACGCGAACACCGGGGAGCTGTTTTTT. Translation gives CASSPRIDANTGELFF.

This clone was observed a few times. The J gene is TRBJ2-1, the V gene TRBV6-5; D possibly matches TRBD1 or TRBD2 (6 bases each). Germline V gene sequence: CDR1 MNHEY, CDR2 SVGAGI. The V end lost 4 bases, the J end lost 9 bases, and 16 bases lay between the germline ends. The CDR3 length is 14 residues. In DNA, the CDR3 is TGTGCCAGCAGTTCGGGGGCCGAGTCCGGTGAGCAGTTCTTC. Translated: CASSSGAESGEQFF.

V usage is TRBV11-3 and J usage is TRBJ2-4, with D unresolved. V lost 5 bases and J lost 12, with 11 bases in between. Germline V gene sequence: CDR1 SGHNT, CDR2 YENEEA. The CDR3 spans 11 residues. The CDR3 reads CASSLGFDQYF. The CDR3 coding sequence is TGTGCCAGCAGCCTAGGGTTTGATCAGTACTTC.

The chain is built from TRBV9 and TRBJ2-7; D is uncertain. CDR1 and CDR2 (germline): SGDLS, YYNGEE. The CDR3 has 14 residues. V was cut by 0 bases and J by 7 bases, with 14 bases left in between. This CDR3 is CASSVGQGPWEQYF. The CDR3 DNA reads TGTGCCAGCAGCGTAGGCCAAGGGCCCTGGGAGCAGTACTTC.

Details on this clone: Additional DNA sequences in this sample encode the identical CDR3. The chain links TRBV5-1 to TRBJ2-3, with 11 nucleotides matching TRBD2. J was trimmed by 1 base and V by 2 bases; bases with no gene match: 3. The CDR3 contains 16 residues. Looked up from germline, CDR1 is SGHRS and CDR2 is YFSETQ. The CDR3 region is CASSFGTSGGTDTQYF. CDR3 DNA sequence: TGCGCCAGCAGCTTTGGGACTAGCGGAGGCACAGATACGCAGTATTTT.

This clone appeared once. V usage is TRBV9 and J usage is TRBJ2-6; D may be TRBD2 (6 bases). Trimming cost V 3 bases and J 4 bases, with 14 bases left between them. The V gene's germline CDR1 is SGDLS and CDR2 YYNGEE. CDR3 length equals 16 residues. CDR3 amino acids: CASSAGGAPGANVLTF. The CDR3 nucleotides read TGTGCCAGCAGCGCCGGAGGGGCTCCGGGGGCCAACGTCCTGACTTTC.

This chain connects TRBV4-1 to TRBJ2-5; TRBD2 might be the D (5 bases). The CDR3 is 15 amino acids. Trimming shortened V by 0 bases and J by 5 bases, and 13 bases separated the two germline ends. Germline CDR1 MGHRA, CDR2 YSYEKL. The chain's CDR3 is CASSQDRMREETQYF. CDR3 in DNA: TGCGCCAGCAGCCAAGATCGTATGAGGGAGGAGACCCAGTACTTC.

The V and J genes are TRBV2 and TRBJ2-2; a weak D match, TRBD2 (5 bases). The V and J ends lost 6 bases and 4 bases respectively, with 9 bases between them. The CDR3 has 13 residues. Germline assignment: CDR1 SNHLY and CDR2 FYNNEI. CDR3 sequence reads: CASSGDVTGELFF. The CDR3 coding sequence is TGTGCCAGCAGCGGGGATGTCACCGGGGAGCTGTTTTTT.

The J gene is TRBJ2-3, the V gene TRBV5-6; 8 bases map to TRBD2. V dropped 6 bases and J dropped 4; count of bases not matched to a gene: 10. Germline V gives CDR1 SGHDT, CDR2 YYEEEE. The CDR3 has 15 amino acids. The CDR3 sequence: CASTGGASDADTQYF. The CDR3 coding sequence is TGTGCCAGCACCGGGGGGGCTAGCGATGCAGATACGCAGTATTTT.